The 24 T cell receptor beta chains below come from one sample, sequenced in a study of blood T cell repertoires in COVID-19. Sequencing was performed with immunoSEQ multiplex PCR; in TCRdb, only in-frame clones are kept and a portion is missing. The data contain 35,000 to 45,000 clones, under 85% of them singletons. What was sequenced was peripheral blood. The receptors originated from a woman older than 75 with acute or convalescent COVID-19.

J is TRBJ1-6 and V is TRBV5-1; D gene uncertain. The germline V and J ends were trimmed by 4 bases and 7 bases, with 12 bases remaining between them. There are 14 residues in the CDR3. Germline CDR1 SGHRS, CDR2 YFSETQ. The CDR3 loop is CASSVGRGNSPLHF. The CDR3 coding sequence is TGCGCCAGCAGCGTCGGACGGGGAAATTCACCCCTCCACTTT.

This clone has only a few counts. V is TRBV19 and J is TRBJ1-3, with TRBD1 identical over 7 bases. The germline V gene encodes CDR1 LNHDA and CDR2 SQIVND (reference sequence). The CDR3 totals 15 residues. With 8 bases clipped from V and 1 base from J, the junction kept 8 bases outside the gene matches. The CDR3 DNA is TGTGCCAGTGCTCGCCCGACAGGGTCTGGAAACACCATATATTTT. This encodes CASARPTGSGNTIYF. Filled out from reference TRBV19 and TRBJ1-3, the complete variable domain reads DGGITQSPKYLFRKEGQNVTLSCEQNLNHDAMYWYRQDPGQGLRLIYYSQIVNDFQKGDIAEGYSVSREKKESFPLTVTSAQKNPTAFYLCASARPTGSGNTIYFGEGSWLTVV.

The chain couples TRBV2 to TRBJ1-1, with TRBD1 matching over 9 bases. The V gene end was trimmed by 7 bases and the J gene end by 2 bases; junction bases not matched to a gene: 8. Germline V gene data show CDR1 as SNHLY and CDR2 as FYNNEI. CDR3 size: 15 residues. The CDR3 spells CASILQGARNTEAFF. CDR3 sequence (DNA): TGTGCCAGCATCTTACAGGGGGCTCGAAACACTGAAGCTTTCTTT.

The CDR3 DNA sequence: TGTGCCAGCAGTTACTCCGACAGGGTCGAGCAGTACTTC. Encoded protein: CASSYSDRVEQYF. The J gene is TRBJ2-7, the V gene TRBV6-5; TRBD1 agrees at 7 bases. The CDR3 sequence is 13 residues long. Trimming cost V 0 bases and J 6 bases; bases outside gene matches: 2. Germline V gene data show CDR1 as MNHEY and CDR2 as SVGAGI.

This sequence joins TRBV5-5 and TRBJ1-6; D remains unclear. The CDR3 is 15 amino acids. V was cut by 3 bases and J by 7 bases, with 14 bases left in between. CDR1 is SGHKS, CDR2 YYEKEE, per germline (reference sequence). The CDR3 coding sequence is TGTGCCAGCAGCTGGGAGGCCACGAACAATTCACCCCTCCACTTT. It translates to CASSWEATNNSPLHF. The full variable domain, rest sourced from reference TRBV5-5 and TRBJ1-6, is DAGVTQSPTHLIKTRGQQVTLRCSPISGHKSVSWYQQVLGQGPQFIFQYYEKEERGRGNFPDRFSARQFPNYSSELNVNALLLGDSALYLCASSWEATNNSPLHFGNGTRLTVT.

The V and J genes are TRBV4-1 and TRBJ2-1; possible D gene TRBD2, 6 bases. Germline V lookup: CDR1 MGHRA, CDR2 YSYEKL. The CDR3 runs to 18 residues. V lost 4 bases and J lost 8, with 27 bases in between. CDR3 nucleotide sequence: TGCGCCAGCAGCCGCATAAGCGTCGGCGGGACGAGCTCGGATGAGCAGTTCTTC. Its translation: CASSRISVGGTSSDEQFF.

The genes are TRBV5-1 and TRBJ1-2; 9 nucleotides match TRBD1. With V trimmed by 0 bases and J by 7 bases, 4 bases remained unmatched. Per germline, CDR1 SGHRS and CDR2 YFSETQ. The CDR3 is 14 residues long. DNA of the CDR3: TGCGCCAGCAGCTTGGCTCAGACAGGGGGTGGCTACACCTTC. Translated, it gives CASSLAQTGGGYTF.

The genes are TRBV2 and TRBJ2-7; D not certain. V lost 5 bases and J lost 4, with 6 bases in between. The length of the CDR3 is 11 residues. CDR1 and CDR2 (germline): SNHLY, FYNNEI. CDR3 region: CASSFQYEQYF. The CDR3, as DNA: TGTGCCAGCAGTTTCCAGTACGAGCAGTACTTC. The whole variable domain, remainder taken from reference TRBV2 and TRBJ2-7, is EPEVTQTPSHQVTQMGQEVILRCVPISNHLYFYWYRQILGQKVEFLVSFYNNEISEKSEIFDDQFSVERPDGSNFTLKIRSTKLEDSAMYFCASSFQYEQYFGPGTRLTVT.

This clone showed up just once. At one of its ends the junction is not consistent with the germline gene, which may arise from a read error. The J gene is TRBJ2-1, the V gene TRBV5-5; no clear D. The CDR3 has 15 amino acids. Germline-derived CDR1 and CDR2 are SGHKS and YYEKEE (reference sequence). This CDR3 is CASSLGDTNYNEQFF. The CDR3 coding sequence is TGTGCCAGCAGCTTGGGTGACACCAATTACAACGAGCAGTTCTTC.

The rearrangement links TRBV10-3 to TRBJ2-5, with D maybe TRBD2 (7 bases). V was clipped by 3 bases and J by 3 bases, with 20 bases between them. Per germline, CDR1 ENHRY and CDR2 SYGVKD. The CDR3 covers 17 residues. CDR3: CAISDTAGRGAKETQYF. The CDR3 nucleotides are TGTGCCATCAGTGACACCGCCGGCCGGGGGGCCAAAGAGACCCAGTACTTC.

In its sample, this clone was seen a few times. The V and J genes are TRBV19 and TRBJ1-1; D gene ambiguous. V lost 8 bases and J lost 5, with 9 bases in between. The germline gives CDR1 LNHDA, CDR2 SQIVND (reference sequence). The CDR3 sequence is 11 residues long. CDR3 bases: TGTGCCAGTCAAGGGAGGACTGAAGCTTTCTTT. Translated, it gives CASQGRTEAFF.

This clone occurred a few times. The CDR3 DNA reads as TGCGCCAGCAGCTCGGGACTAGCGGGCTACAATGAGCAGTTCTTC. Encoded protein: CASSSGLAGYNEQFF. The J gene is TRBJ2-1, the V gene TRBV5-1; 12 nucleotides align to TRBD2. J lost 3 bases, V lost 3 bases, and 1 base had no gene match. This CDR3 spans 15 amino acids. Germline V gene sequence: CDR1 SGHRS, CDR2 YFSETQ.

In DNA form, the CDR3 reads TGTGCCAGCAGCCGACGGACAGGGAATCCCGAAGAGACCCAGTACTTC. It translates to CASSRRTGNPEETQYF. This chain connects TRBV5-4 to TRBJ2-5, with TRBD1 matching 8 bases. V was pared by 4 bases and J by 3 bases, with 11 bases of the junction left unmatched. The length of the CDR3 is 16 residues. From germline, CDR1 is SGHNT and CDR2 YYREEE (reference sequence). Combining the CDR3 with reference TRBV5-4 and TRBJ2-5 gives the whole variable domain ETGVTQSPTHLIKTRGQQVTLRCSSQSGHNTVSWYQQALGQGPQFIFQYYREEENGRGNFPPRFSGLQFPNYSSELNVNALELDDSALYLCASSRRTGNPEETQYFGPGTRLLVL.

This chain connects TRBV11-2 to TRBJ2-7; maybe TRBD2 (7 bases). Germline-derived CDR1 and CDR2 are SGHAT and FQNNGV. Between the trimmed V and J ends, which lost 8 bases and 0 bases, there was a span of 20 bases. This CDR3 is 16 amino acids long. CDR3 bases: TGTGCCAGCTGGGGAGGGGCAGGGGCAGGCTCCTACGAGCAGTACTTC. The encoded protein is CASWGGAGAGSYEQYF.

This chain joins TRBV2 and TRBJ2-5; D is perhaps TRBD2 (5 bases). The V and J ends lost 7 bases and 0 bases respectively, with 9 bases between them. In germline, CDR1 is SNHLY, CDR2 FYNNEI. The CDR3 runs 13 residues. DNA of the CDR3: TGTGCCAGCAAGGAGACTAACCAAGAGACCCAGTACTTC. It codes for CASKETNQETQYF.

The V gene is TRBV5-5, the J gene TRBJ1-2; D possibly corresponds to TRBD1 (5 bases). V was shortened by 4 bases and J by 2 bases, with 12 bases between the two germline ends. The CDR3 has 14 amino acids. Germline values: CDR1 SGHKS, CDR2 YYEKEE (reference sequence). The CDR3 loop reads CASSTGLGNYGYTF. The DNA for the CDR3 is TGTGCCAGCAGCACGGGACTCGGAAACTATGGCTACACCTTC. Using reference TRBV5-5 and TRBJ1-2 for the parts outside the CDR3, the full variable domain is DAGVTQSPTHLIKTRGQQVTLRCSPISGHKSVSWYQQVLGQGPQFIFQYYEKEERGRGNFPDRFSARQFPNYSSELNVNALLLGDSALYLCASSTGLGNYGYTFGSGTRLTVV.

V and J are TRBV11-2 and TRBJ2-1; 7 bases are shared with TRBD2. Germline assignment: CDR1 SGHAT and CDR2 FQNNGV. The CDR3 is 14 amino acids. V lost 1 base to trimming and J lost 8 bases; unmatched junction nucleotides: 5. The CDR3 reads CASSLASGGDEQFF. As DNA, the CDR3 is TGTGCCAGCAGCTTAGCTAGCGGTGGGGATGAGCAGTTCTTC.

V usage is TRBV24-1 and J usage is TRBJ1-5; D is perhaps TRBD1 (5 bases). The CDR3 consists of 13 residues. Germline V gene data show CDR1 as KGHDR and CDR2 as SFDVKD. The ends were cut back, 3 bases at V and 9 bases at J, with 11 bases in the middle. CDR3 DNA: TGTGCCACCAGTGATCCCACGGGGGGGCCCCAGCATTTT. Encoded protein: CATSDPTGGPQHF.

The chain carries TRBV5-1 and TRBJ1-2; TRBD1 matches at 8 bases. CDR1 and CDR2 (germline): SGHRS, YFSETQ. After removal of 4 bases from V and 2 bases from J, the junction contained 4 bases not matched to a gene. CDR3 size: 14 residues. The CDR3 reads CASSTGQGNYGYTF. The CDR3 DNA sequence: TGCGCCAGCAGCACAGGACAGGGCAACTATGGCTACACCTTC.

The chain combines TRBV9 with TRBJ2-1, with D unresolved. This CDR3 has 15 residues. Germline V CDR1 and CDR2: SGDLS, YYNGEE. V gave up 0 bases and J gave up 5 bases, with 12 bases separating them. The CDR3 DNA follows: TGTGCCAGCAGCGTAGGGATGGGCGCCGACAATGAGCAGTTCTTC. Translation: CASSVGMGADNEQFF.

The V gene is TRBV7-2, the J gene TRBJ1-2; 7 bases are a match to TRBD1. The CDR3 runs 15 residues. Germline V CDR1 and CDR2: SGHTA, FQGNSA. V dropped 5 bases and J dropped 2; count of bases not matched to a gene: 8. In DNA form, the CDR3 reads TGTGCCAGCAGCCCTGGGACAGCGAAGAACTATGGCTACACCTTC. Amino acids: CASSPGTAKNYGYTF.

The chain couples TRBV29-1 to TRBJ2-1; a possible D gene is TRBD2 (6 bases). The CDR3 runs 10 residues. CDR1 and CDR2 (germline): SQVTM, ANQGSEA. V dropped 7 bases and J dropped 10 bases, with 11 bases sitting between them. The CDR3 spells CSALREEQFF. The CDR3 region has the DNA TGCAGCGCTCTCCGGGAGGAGCAGTTCTTC.

The chain has TRBV28 and TRBJ1-2; 7 bases map to TRBD1. J gave up 2 bases and V 1 base, and 10 bases lay outside the gene matches. The CDR3 covers 17 residues. Germline V gene data show CDR1 as MDHEN and CDR2 as SYDVKM. CDR3 region: CASSLFPAGGTNYGYTF. CDR3 in DNA: TGTGCCAGCAGTTTATTCCCAGCAGGGGGTACCAACTATGGCTACACCTTC.

The CDR3 DNA sequence: TGTGCCAGCAGCGCGAACAGGATTTCCTATGGCTACACCTTC. Residues: CASSANRISYGYTF. The chain combines TRBV11-2 with TRBJ1-2; D is perhaps TRBD1 (5 bases). Trimming removed 5 bases from V and 4 bases from J, with 14 bases in between. The CDR3 is 14 amino acids. Germline V lookup: CDR1 SGHAT, CDR2 FQNNGV.